Below are 10 T cell receptor beta chains sequenced from a single sample in a study of PD-1 blockade in classical Hodgkin lymphoma. Sequencing used immunoSEQ multiplex PCR; TCRdb keeps in-frame clones, though not all of them. The sample records about 950 clones, 83% being singletons. Relapses following autologous stem cell transplantation were seen in all patients, with brentuximab vedotin exposure varying. From thawed PBMCs, magnetic negative selection was used to isolate the CD8+ T cells. The material sequenced was CD8+ T cells from blood, taken at baseline. Receptors originate from a human donor with classical Hodgkin lymphoma.

The gene calls are TRBV6-5 and TRBJ1-2, with D tentatively TRBD1 (6 bases). The V gene's germline CDR1 is MNHEY and CDR2 SVGAGI. V was shortened by 0 bases and J by 5 bases, with 10 bases between the two germline ends. The CDR3 loop spans 14 amino acids. CDR3 amino acids: CASSYSQGHYGYTF. Written as DNA, the CDR3 is TGTGCCAGCAGTTACTCGCAGGGACATTATGGCTACACCTTC.

As regards this clone: Germline is not matched at one junction end, which may reflect a read error. This sample includes further DNA sequences coding for the same CDR3. The CDR3 coding sequence is TGTGCCACTTTGGACAGGCTTAACTATGGTTACACCTTC. Amino acids: CATLDRLNYGYTF. This chain joins TRBV19 and TRBJ1-2, with 7 bases aligning to TRBD1. The CDR3 contains 13 residues. Germline lookup yields CDR1 LNHDA and CDR2 SQIVND (reference sequence).

V usage is TRBV7-7 and J usage is TRBJ2-3; TRBD2 aligns across 10 bases. The length of the CDR3 is 17 residues. With V trimmed by 5 bases and J by 0 bases, 8 bases remained unmatched. Germline CDR1 is SSHAT and CDR2 is FNYEAQ (reference sequence). CDR3 residues: CASSPLAGRSSTDTQYF. The CDR3, as DNA: TGTGCCAGCAGCCCACTAGCGGGGAGATCTAGCACAGATACGCAGTATTTT.

The chain links TRBV27 to TRBJ2-4; either TRBD1 or TRBD2 may fit D (5 bases each). Germline V lookup: CDR1 MNHEY, CDR2 SMNVEV (reference sequence). The CDR3 is 13 amino acids. Between the trimmed V and J ends, which lost 3 bases and 10 bases, there was a span of 13 bases. The CDR3 region has the DNA TGTGCCAGCAGTTTCGCGGTAGAGGGGATTCAGTACTTC. It codes for CASSFAVEGIQYF.

The rearrangement links TRBV6-4 to TRBJ2-1; 10 positions agree with TRBD2. The CDR3 sequence is 15 residues long. V was pared by 0 bases and J by 8 bases, with 4 bases of the junction left unmatched. From germline, CDR1 is MRHNA and CDR2 SNTAGT. In DNA form, the CDR3 reads TGTGCCAGCAGTGACTCGAGCGGGAGGGCCGATGAGCAGTTCTTC. Translated, it gives CASSDSSGRADEQFF.

This rearrangement joins TRBV27 to TRBJ1-1, with a tentative D call TRBD1 (5 bases). The CDR3 is 18 amino acids. The ends were cut back, 2 bases at V and 7 bases at J, with 26 bases in the middle. The germline V gene encodes CDR1 MNHEY and CDR2 SMNVEV (reference sequence). CDR3 in DNA: TGTGCCAGCAGTTTAGGATCCGGAGGGGTAGGGGTTCGCGGTGAAGCTTTCTTT. It specifies CASSLGSGGVGVRGEAFF.

V and J are TRBV6-5 and TRBJ2-7; the match to TRBD1 covers 10 bases. V lost 5 bases to trimming and J lost 6 bases; unmatched junction nucleotides: 7. The CDR3 is 14 residues long. CDR1 and CDR2 (germline): MNHEY, SVGAGI. In DNA, the CDR3 is TGTGCCAGCAGTCAGGGACAGGGGTGGGTCGAGCAGTACTTC. As protein: CASSQGQGWVEQYF.

The rearrangement links TRBV19 to TRBJ2-7; tentative D call: TRBD1 (6 bases). This CDR3 comprises 13 residues. Germline CDR1 and CDR2: LNHDA and SQIVND (reference sequence). Trimming pared 5 bases from V and 3 bases from J, leaving 11 bases between. The CDR3 spells CASSPGQFYEQYF. DNA of the CDR3: TGTGCCAGTAGTCCCGGACAGTTCTACGAGCAGTACTTC.

The rearrangement uses TRBV7-8 and TRBJ2-1, with no clear D. Per germline, CDR1 SGHVS and CDR2 FQNEAQ. Trimming took off 1 base at V and 2 bases at J, with 9 bases between the two ends. The length of the CDR3 is 15 residues. The CDR3 DNA is TGTGCCAGCAGCTTAGACGGCGGAACCTACAATGAGCAGTTCTTC. Translation gives CASSLDGGTYNEQFF.

V gene TRBV5-4 combines with J gene TRBJ2-7; tentatively, D is TRBD1 (5 bases). Germline values: CDR1 SGHNT, CDR2 YYREEE (reference sequence). Trimming took 2 bases from V and 0 from J, leaving 12 bases between them. The CDR3 is made up of 15 amino acids. Here the CDR3 DNA reads TGTGCCAGCAGCTTTATTCCAGGGCCCTCCTACGAGCAGTACTTC. Amino acids: CASSFIPGPSYEQYF.